This passage covers 3 T cell receptor beta chains from one sample sequenced in a study of tumor-infiltrating lymphocytes in primary liver carcinoma. Synthesis of TCR beta cDNA was carried out from 500 ng total RNA with a constant-region primer. What produced the TCR beta libraries was three nested multiplex PCR rounds using slightly modified ARM-PCR. Each of the first two PCR rounds ran approximately 10 cycles with TRBV1-TRBV30 forward and C-beta reverse primers. TCRdb re-called the multiplex PCR reads through MiXCR, storing one row per CDR3 protein. The repertoire includes fewer than 250,000 distinct CDR3 sequences, 85% of them detected once, and 15% to 20% sits in the top ten. Taking about 18-32 mg of unsorted bulk tissue, the authors co-extracted RNA and DNA. Sequencing was performed on tumor tissue from primary liver carcinoma. All receptors come from a man aged 35 to 55 with primary liver carcinoma and hepatitis B virus infection.

As concerns this clonotype: The junction departs from the called germline gene at one end, perhaps through a read error. The genes are TRBV4-2 and TRBJ2-3, with TRBD2 matching 7 bases. The germline gives CDR1 LGHNA, CDR2 YNFKEQ. This CDR3 region has 19 residues. This CDR3 reads CASSPSSTSTGRYTDTQYF. The CDR3 nucleotides read TGTGCCAGCAGCCCGTCCTCTACCTCTACCGGGAGGTACACAGATACGCAATATTTT.

To note about this clonotype: A much more abundant neighbour one base away suggests this may be a read error. V and J are TRBV28 and TRBJ1-1; no clear D. Germline lookup yields CDR1 MDHEN and CDR2 SYDVKM. This CDR3 spans 11 amino acids. CDR3 DNA: TGTACCAGCAGTCTACGGCAGGTAGCTTTCTTT. It encodes CTSSLRQVAFF.

A remark on this clonotype: The junction and the germline gene differ at one end; a read error may be behind it. The chain is built from TRBV14 and TRBJ2-2, with a tentative D call TRBD1 (5 bases). The CDR3 is 16 residues long. Germline V gene lookup returns CDR1 SGHDN and CDR2 FVKESK. CDR3 sequence: CTSSQFAGLATGELFF. The CDR3 nucleotides read TGTACCAGCAGTCAATTCGCAGGGTTGGCTACCGGGGAGCTGTTTTTT.